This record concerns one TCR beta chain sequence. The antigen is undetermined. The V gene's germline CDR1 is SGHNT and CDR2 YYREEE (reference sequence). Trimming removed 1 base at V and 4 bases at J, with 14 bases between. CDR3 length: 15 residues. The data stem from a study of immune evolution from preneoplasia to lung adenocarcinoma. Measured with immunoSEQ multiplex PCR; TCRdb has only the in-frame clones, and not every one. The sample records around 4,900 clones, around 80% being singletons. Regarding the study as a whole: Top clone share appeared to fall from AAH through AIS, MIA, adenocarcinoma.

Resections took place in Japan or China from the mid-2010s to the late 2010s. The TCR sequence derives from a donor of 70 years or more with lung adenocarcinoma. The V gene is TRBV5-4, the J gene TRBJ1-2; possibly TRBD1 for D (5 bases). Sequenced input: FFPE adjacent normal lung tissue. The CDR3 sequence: CASSLYGADFYGYTF. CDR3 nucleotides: TGTGCCAGCAGCTTGTACGGGGCGGATTTCTATGGCTACACCTTC.